A single sample gave rise to the 31 T cell receptor beta chains below, sequenced in a study of blood T cell repertoires in COVID-19. Libraries were prepared by immunoSEQ multiplex PCR; TCRdb keeps only in-frame clonotypes and omits some of them. This sample yields 30,000 to 40,000 clones, of which 82% are seen a single time; around 41% belongs to the top ten. Sequenced material: peripheral blood. The receptors come from an elderly man with active or convalescent COVID-19.

The chain combines TRBV19 with TRBJ2-3; 8 nucleotides agree with TRBD2. The CDR3 extends over 19 amino acids. V shed 2 bases and J 1 base; nucleotides not matched to a gene: 14. Germline values: CDR1 LNHDA, CDR2 SQIVND (reference sequence). The CDR3 DNA follows: TGTGCCAGTAGTATAACAATAGCGGGAATAATGGGGGGCACAGATACGCAGTATTTT. Amino acids: CASSITIAGIMGGTDTQYF.

J is TRBJ2-3 and V is TRBV7-8, with 8 bases fitting TRBD2. The CDR3 spans 16 residues. Germline CDR1 and CDR2: SGHVS and FQNEAQ. The junction had 12 bases not matched to a gene; V was cut back by 5 bases and J by 5 bases. The CDR3, as DNA: TGTGCCAGCAGCGAGGGGGTCGGGAGGGTACAAGATACGCAGTATTTT. This sequence encodes CASSEGVGRVQDTQYF.

The genes are TRBV2 and TRBJ1-2, with a possible D match to TRBD1 (6 bases). CDR1 is SNHLY, CDR2 FYNNEI, per germline. With 6 bases removed from V and 2 bases from J, the gap between germline ends came to 13 bases. The CDR3 is 14 residues long. For the CDR3, the DNA is TGTGCCAGCAGGGGAGGGGGGCTAAACTATGGCTACACCTTC. This sequence encodes CASRGGGLNYGYTF.

The genes are TRBV14 and TRBJ1-1; possible D gene TRBD1, 5 bases. V was trimmed by 2 bases and J by 5 bases, leaving 9 bases between them. The CDR3 sequence is 13 residues long. Germline assignment: CDR1 SGHDN and CDR2 FVKESK. DNA of the CDR3: TGTGCCAGCAGCCAACCTCGGGGGACTGAAGCTTTCTTT. It codes for CASSQPRGTEAFF.

V usage is TRBV5-1 and J usage is TRBJ1-1; D is unclear. This CDR3 region has 12 residues. From germline, CDR1 is SGHRS and CDR2 YFSETQ. V shed 2 bases and J shed 4 bases, with 6 bases lying between them. In DNA, the CDR3 is TGCGCCAGCAGCTTTCCCGGCACTGAAGCTTTCTTT. It translates to CASSFPGTEAFF. Full variable domain (outside the CDR3, taken from reference TRBV5-1 and TRBJ1-1): KAGVTQTPRYLIKTRGQQVTLSCSPISGHRSVSWYQQTPGQGLQFLFEYFSETQRNKGNFPGRFSGRQFSNSRSEMNVSTLELGDSALYLCASSFPGTEAFFGQGTRLTVV.

The chain is built from TRBV5-1 and TRBJ2-2, with unresolved D. Trimming stripped 5 bases from V and 7 bases from J, with 9 bases between. The germline V gene encodes CDR1 SGHRS and CDR2 YFSETQ. The CDR3 has 12 residues. The CDR3 DNA sequence: TGCGCCAGCAGAGAAGGCGGCGGGGAGCTGTTTTTT. The encoded protein is CASREGGGELFF.

The table lists this clone with a count of one. Written as DNA, the CDR3 is TGTGCCAGCCGCCCCGGGACTAGCGGCTACAATGAGCAGTTCTTC. This codes for CASRPGTSGYNEQFF. The gene calls are TRBV21-1 and TRBJ2-1; the table's D call of TRBD2 was not tested on the DNA. TRBV21-1 counts as a pseudogene. The CDR3 loop spans 15 amino acids.

The chain has TRBV6-4 and TRBJ2-2; D gene uncertain. This CDR3 is 12 amino acids long. Germline assignment: CDR1 MRHNA and CDR2 SNTAGT. V lost 3 bases to trimming and J lost 5 bases, with 4 bases between them. In nucleotides, the CDR3 is TGTGCCAGCAGTGATCCGACCGGGGAGCTGTTTTTT. The encoded protein is CASSDPTGELFF.

In this sample, this clone turned up once. This chain joins TRBV20-1 and TRBJ1-1; D may be TRBD1 (6 bases). Trimming stripped 6 bases from V and 6 bases from J, with 11 bases between. Per germline, CDR1 DFQATT and CDR2 SNEGSKA (reference sequence). This CDR3 is built from 11 residues. CDR3 nucleotides: TGCAGTGCCCGGGACATACCTGAAGCTTTCTTT. Its translation: CSARDIPEAFF.

The chain combines TRBV6-1 with TRBJ1-2; D possibly corresponds to TRBD1 (5 bases). V lost 5 bases and J 5 bases, leaving 9 bases between the germline ends. CDR1 and CDR2 from the germline V gene are MNHNS and SASEGT. This CDR3 comprises 12 residues. The CDR3 DNA is TGTGCCAGCAGTCCAGGGCAATATGGCTACACCTTC. Its translation: CASSPGQYGYTF.

This clone was seen just once. J is TRBJ2-7 and V is TRBV5-1; 10 bases are shared with TRBD1. Germline trimming cut 4 bases from V and 7 bases from J; bases unmatched to any gene: 11. The CDR3 spans 15 residues. The germline V gene encodes CDR1 SGHRS and CDR2 YFSETQ. CDR3 bases: TGCGCCAGCAGCAAACTACCGGGACAGGGGAAGGAGCAGTACTTC. As protein: CASSKLPGQGKEQYF.

The V call is TRBV7-2, the J call TRBJ2-3, with TRBD2 as a possible D gene (7 bases). This CDR3 region has 15 residues. The germline V gene has CDR1 SGHTA and CDR2 FQGNSA. V was cut by 3 bases and J by 8 bases, with 18 bases left in between. The CDR3 loop is CASSFNPGGGGTQYF. The CDR3 nucleotides are TGTGCCAGCAGCTTTAATCCGGGAGGAGGGGGTACGCAGTATTTT.

The V and J genes are TRBV5-4 and TRBJ1-1; D is undetermined. Germline CDR1 and CDR2: SGHNT and YYREEE (reference sequence). The ends were cut back, 0 bases at V and 6 bases at J, with 3 bases in the middle. The CDR3 loop spans 11 amino acids. This CDR3 is CASSLGAEAFF. The CDR3, as DNA: TGTGCCAGCAGCTTGGGCGCTGAAGCTTTCTTT.

V usage is TRBV6-1 and J usage is TRBJ2-7; TRBD1 agrees at 10 bases. CDR3 length equals 17 residues. Germline-derived CDR1 and CDR2 are MNHNS and SASEGT. With 2 bases clipped from V and 3 bases from J, the junction kept 10 bases outside the gene matches. The DNA of the CDR3 is TGTGCCAGCAGTGAATGGGGACAGGGGAAGGGCGGCTACGAGCAGTACTTC. This translates into CASSEWGQGKGGYEQYF.

V and J are TRBV4-1 and TRBJ2-7; D call uncertain. Germline CDR1 and CDR2: MGHRA and YSYEKL. The ends were cut back, 2 bases at V and 2 bases at J, with 19 bases in the middle. This CDR3 region has 17 residues. CDR3 nucleotide sequence: TGCGCCAGCAGCCAAAATTTTAGAACCTCAATACCCTACGAGCAGTACTTC. Translation: CASSQNFRTSIPYEQYF.

V usage is TRBV19 and J usage is TRBJ2-2; TRBD1 matches at 11 bases. Germline lookup yields CDR1 LNHDA and CDR2 SQIVND (reference sequence). This CDR3 spans 16 amino acids. V was pared by 3 bases and J by 0 bases, with 0 bases of the junction left unmatched. CDR3 coding DNA: TGTGCCAGTAGTATGGGACAGGGGGCGAACACCGGGGAGCTGTTTTTT. Translating it yields CASSMGQGANTGELFF.

Remarks on this clone: Other DNA sequences in this specimen translate into the identical CDR3. The chain carries TRBV7-2 and TRBJ2-1; 10 bases fit TRBD2. Germline V gene lookup returns CDR1 SGHTA and CDR2 FQGNSA. J lost 4 bases, V lost 2 bases, and 2 bases had no gene match. CDR3 length: 15 residues. The CDR3 here is CASSLLAGEYNEQFF. CDR3 nucleotide sequence: TGTGCCAGCAGCTTACTAGCGGGAGAATACAATGAGCAGTTCTTC.

The rearrangement links TRBV11-2 to TRBJ2-3, with D uncertain. The CDR3 runs 14 residues. CDR1 SGHAT and CDR2 FQNNGV come from the germline V gene. The V gene lost 4 bases and the J gene lost 3 bases, with 11 bases spanning the gap. CDR3 sequence reads: CASSSRTVTDTQYF. In DNA form, the CDR3 reads TGTGCCAGCAGCTCTCGTACTGTAACAGATACGCAGTATTTT.

The rearrangement joins TRBV30 to TRBJ2-2; TRBD2 is a possible D gene (5 bases). This CDR3 has 14 amino acids. Trimming shortened V by 4 bases and J by 7 bases, and 16 bases separated the two germline ends. Germline CDR1 reads GTSNPN; CDR2 reads SVGIG (reference sequence). The CDR3 nucleotides read TGTGCCTGGAATTTCCGTCTCGGGGACGGGGAGCTGTTTTTT. Its translation is CAWNFRLGDGELFF.

This CDR3 reads CATTQGDEQFF. The CDR3, as DNA: TGTGCCACCACACAGGGGGATGAGCAGTTCTTC. The chain couples TRBV24-1 to TRBJ2-1, with 8 bases aligning to TRBD1. The length of the CDR3 is 11 residues. Germline lookup yields CDR1 KGHDR and CDR2 SFDVKD. V shed 8 bases and J 8 bases; nucleotides not matched to a gene: 1.

V is TRBV7-9 and J is TRBJ2-1, with TRBD2 matching 8 bases. V lost 2 bases to trimming and J lost 2 bases; unmatched junction nucleotides: 8. CDR1 and CDR2 (germline): SEHNR, FQNEAQ (reference sequence). CDR3 length: 17 residues. Here the CDR3 DNA reads TGTGCCAGCAGCTTACCCCCAAGACTAGCGACCTACAATGAGCAGTTCTTC. This gives the protein CASSLPPRLATYNEQFF.

The rearrangement uses TRBV18 and TRBJ1-1; tentatively, D is TRBD1 (6 bases). This CDR3 has 14 amino acids. Per germline, CDR1 KGHSH and CDR2 LQKENI. V lost 6 bases and J lost 2, with 13 bases in between. CDR3 in DNA: TGTGCCAGCTCCAGAAAACAGGGAAACACTGAAGCTTTCTTT. Protein sequence: CASSRKQGNTEAFF.

The chain combines TRBV7-6 with TRBJ2-7; 9 bases line up with TRBD1. Losses at the gene ends were 5 bases for V and 5 bases for J; bases not matched to a gene: 13. The CDR3 runs 16 residues. CDR1 and CDR2 from the germline V gene are SGHVS and FNYEAQ. The CDR3 region is CASSILSGTGINEQYF. The CDR3 bases are TGTGCCAGCAGCATTCTGTCCGGGACAGGGATCAACGAGCAGTACTTC.

The V gene is TRBV6-2 or TRBV6-3, the J gene TRBJ2-7; TRBD2 matches 10 bases. Germline V CDR1 and CDR2: MNHEY, SVGEGT. The ends lost 5 bases at V and 5 bases at J; junction bases unmatched: 6. The CDR3 spans 14 residues. The CDR3 reads CASSVSGRANEQYF. The CDR3 DNA is TGTGCCAGCAGTGTCAGCGGGAGGGCGAACGAGCAGTACTTC.

CDR3 in amino acids: CAISVGGFSNNEQFF. As DNA, the CDR3 is TGTGCCATCAGTGTGGGAGGCTTTTCAAACAATGAGCAGTTCTTC. The J gene is TRBJ2-1, the V gene TRBV10-3; possible D gene TRBD2, 6 bases. Between the trimmed V and J ends, which lost 4 bases and 5 bases, there was a span of 15 bases. Germline V gene sequence: CDR1 ENHRY, CDR2 SYGVKD. The CDR3 spans 15 residues.

The rearrangement uses TRBV18 and TRBJ1-6, with 8 bases identical to TRBD1. Germline loops: CDR1 KGHSH, CDR2 LQKENI. V trimming: 4 bases; J trimming: 10 bases; junction bases outside the gene matches: 6. This CDR3 contains 14 residues. CDR3 protein: CASSLDREQSPLHF. In DNA, the CDR3 is TGTGCCAGCTCACTGGACAGGGAACAATCACCCCTCCACTTT.

The chain joins TRBV2 to TRBJ2-1; D gene uncertain. The CDR3 covers 13 residues. Trimming removed 0 bases at V and 3 bases at J, with 3 bases between. CDR1 and CDR2 (germline): SNHLY, FYNNEI. The CDR3 region is CASSEASYNEQFF. DNA for the CDR3: TGTGCCAGCAGTGAAGCCAGCTACAATGAGCAGTTCTTC.

The sample holds a few counts of this clone. V is TRBV28 and J is TRBJ1-2, with 7 bases identical to TRBD1. V was clipped by 6 bases and J by 10 bases; unmatched bases: 11. The CDR3 runs 13 residues. Germline V gene lookup returns CDR1 MDHEN and CDR2 SYDVKM. CDR3 amino acids: CASRADRLNPYTF. The CDR3 nucleotides are TGTGCCAGCAGAGCGGACAGGTTAAACCCCTACACCTTC.

This clone has a handful of counts. The chain combines TRBV5-1 with TRBJ2-7, with TRBD1 identical over 7 bases. The germline V gene encodes CDR1 SGHRS and CDR2 YFSETQ. J lost 7 bases, V lost 4 bases, and 11 bases had no gene match. The CDR3 is 14 residues long. The CDR3 sequence: CASSLGGQVKEQYF. The CDR3 DNA is TGCGCCAGCAGCCTGGGTGGACAGGTTAAGGAGCAGTACTTC.

The rearrangement uses TRBV4-1 and TRBJ2-3, with D perhaps matching TRBD1 (6 bases). Per germline, CDR1 MGHRA and CDR2 YSYEKL. This CDR3 is 15 amino acids long. Trimming removed 1 base from V and 5 bases from J, with 13 bases in between. This CDR3 reads CASSQGVGTKDTQYF. The CDR3 DNA sequence: TGCGCCAGCAGCCAAGGGGTTGGGACAAAAGATACGCAGTATTTT.

Here the CDR3 DNA reads TGTGCCAGTAGTATAGGAGGGCTTCGCTTCCAAGAGACCCAGTACTTC. It specifies CASSIGGLRFQETQYF. The genes are TRBV19 and TRBJ2-5, with D possibly being TRBD2 (5 bases). Trimming cost V 1 base and J 1 base, with 13 bases left between them. The germline V gene encodes CDR1 LNHDA and CDR2 SQIVND (reference sequence). The CDR3 is 16 residues long.